Shown below are 3 T cell receptor beta chains from a single sample sequenced in a study of blood T cell repertoires in COVID-19. Measured with immunoSEQ multiplex PCR; TCRdb has only the in-frame clones, and not every one. The sample lists under 150,000 clones; around 85% were seen once. What was sequenced was peripheral blood. The receptors shown here come from a human donor in a cohort sampled during active COVID-19.

The chain joins TRBV5-5 to TRBJ1-5, with D possibly TRBD1 on 5 matching bases. The V end lost 4 bases, the J end lost 5 bases, and 13 bases lay between the germline ends. The CDR3 has 14 residues. CDR1 SGHKS and CDR2 YYEKEE come from the germline V gene (reference sequence). CDR3 coding DNA: TGTGCCAGCAGCGGAGGCCGGGGGGATCAGCCCCAGCATTTT. Translation: CASSGGRGDQPQHF. Complete variable domain (other parts from reference TRBV5-5 and TRBJ1-5): DAGVTQSPTHLIKTRGQQVTLRCSPISGHKSVSWYQQVLGQGPQFIFQYYEKEERGRGNFPDRFSARQFPNYSSELNVNALLLGDSALYLCASSGGRGDQPQHFGDGTRLSIL.

The chain has TRBV3-1 (or the pseudogene TRBV3-2) and TRBJ1-1, with 7 bases matching TRBD1. The junction had 5 bases not matched to a gene; V was cut back by 4 bases and J by 6 bases. The CDR3 spans 13 residues. Germline V gene data show CDR1 as LGHDT and CDR2 as YNNKEL (reference sequence). The CDR3 DNA sequence: TGTGCCAGCAGCCGAACGGGACAGCCTGAAGCTTTCTTT. It is translated as CASSRTGQPEAFF.

This chain uses TRBV11-2 with TRBJ1-1; no definite D call. Germline CDR1 is SGHAT and CDR2 is FQNNGV. Trimming left V 1 base short and J 1 base short, with 7 bases between. The CDR3 extends over 14 amino acids. CDR3 sequence reads: CASSLAERNTEAFF. The CDR3, as DNA: TGTGCCAGCAGCTTAGCGGAGAGGAACACTGAAGCTTTCTTT.